This T cell receptor (beta chain) was sequenced in a study of graft-versus-host responses after intestinal transplantation. Graft specimens yielded both intraepithelial and lamina propria lymphocytes. Regarding the study as a whole: GvH clones were identified in recipient marrow, with some first appearing in ileum or blood.

Clones were read by immunoSEQ multiplex PCR, and TCRdb kept only the in-frame ones, dropping some. The sample lists 12,000 to 15,000 clones, roughly 82% occurring once. As concerns this clone: Its matching antigen is unknown.

The specimen was ileum tissue, collected roughly 28 days after intestinal transplant. This receptor was taken from a human patient who received an intestinal transplant, so some T cells may come from the graft donor.

The CDR3 protein is CSVGQSANYGYTF. DNA for the CDR3: TGCAGCGTGGGACAGTCAGCTAACTATGGCTACACCTTC. The chain uses TRBV29-1 and TRBJ1-2, with TRBD1 matching 7 bases. CDR1 SQVTM and CDR2 ANQGSEA come from the germline V gene. Unmatched junction bases numbered 4, after V lost 6 bases and J lost 0 bases. This CDR3 has 13 residues.